This TCR beta chain was sequenced for a study of blood T cell repertoires in COVID-19 (dated by TCRdb to about 2020). For context, the study as a whole: Collaborator samples came from the United States, Italy and Spain and covered acute and convalescent phases of COVID-19. Where available, HLA class I and class II types were taken from metadata supplied by the sample provider and were not determined by assay-based typing. The repertoires were released in a freely available public database meant as a resource for research on the immune response to SARS-CoV-2. The sample metadata nearly always contained a de-identified subject ID, COVID-19 status, age in years and sex. The dataset comprised deeply sampled blood TCRbeta repertoires from subjects exposed to, actively infected with, or recovered from COVID-19. The samples were drawn from the first 160 participants of the ongoing ImmuneRACE study and from 950 to 1,500 subjects provided by 6 global collaborators. The material from the prospective study consisted of cDNA or gDNA derived from T cells, B-cell-depleted T cells, or PBMCs.

Each collaborating institution followed its own protocols to collect whole blood in K2EDTA tubes. For TCRbeta analysis, collaborators shipped samples as frozen whole blood, isolated PBMCs, or DNA extracted from either of those sample types. Beyond this particular receptor, the publication reports: How much clinical and demographic metadata was included differed by source and by participant, and the metadata was provided uncurated.

The CDR3 numbers 15 residues from cysteine through phenylalanine. Only the CDR3 DNA is retained, 45 bases long and in frame from the first base. The germline V gene provides CDR1 SGHRS and CDR2 YFSETQ. V was cut back by 4 bases and J by 1 base, leaving a gap of 11 bases between them. On this clone: This receptor's antigen is unknown. The sample holds no much larger clone one base away, and base qualities are not on file.

The immunoSEQ Assay, a bias-controlled multiplex PCR, was used to amplify TCRbeta CDR3 regions from genomic DNA. For the original study's pipeline: Within the assay, amplification of reference gene primers was used to estimate how many nucleated cells each sample contained. To quantify the absolute abundance of each unique TCRbeta CDR3 rearrangement, sequence reads were collapsed and filtered. Productive Simpson clonality was computed per sample as the square root of Simpson's diversity index over productive rearrangements. Sourced from immuneACCESS, this table was stored by TCRdb with only in-frame sequences that have V and J called. A share of the clones is absent; for the studies checked, an unresolved V gene accounts for under half, and the remainder has no known explanation. The D gene and trimming were derived from the DNA, and the V and J assignments and clone size from that table. The sample yields fewer than 70,000 clones; around three quarters were counted once. The biggest ten clones account for under 4% of the sample.

Input material: peripheral blood. The sequence came from a man between 60 and 75 years old with acute or convalescent COVID-19. The rearranged segments are TRBV5-1 and TRBJ2-2; no D gene is confidently identified. The sequence in DNA is TGCGCCAGCAGCCTGACGGAGAAGAACACCGGGGAGCTGTTTTTT. Its product reads: CASSLTEKNTGELFF.